Below, one T cell receptor (delta chain) is given with its context. A far larger clone is just one base off, so this is likely a read error. Additional DNA sequences in this sample encode the identical CDR3. TCRdb redid clone calling on the RT-PCR reads using CATT. The sample lists about 850 delta-chain clones; 2.8% were seen once. The source of the sample is a study of gamma-delta T cells after stem cell transplantation. The germline V gene has CDR1 GEAIGNYY and CDR2 EKD. This CDR3 is 19 amino acids long. The source material was gamma-delta T cells. The V and J genes are TRDV2 and TRDJ3; tentative D call: TRDD3 (5 bases). The sequence was obtained from a human donor. It is not recorded whose cells these are; they may come from a transplant donor. CDR3 region: CACDTGGAFSSWDTRQMFF. The CDR3 region has the DNA TGTGCCTGTGACACCGGGGGGGCTTTTAGCTCCTGGGACACCCGGCAGATGTTTTTC.